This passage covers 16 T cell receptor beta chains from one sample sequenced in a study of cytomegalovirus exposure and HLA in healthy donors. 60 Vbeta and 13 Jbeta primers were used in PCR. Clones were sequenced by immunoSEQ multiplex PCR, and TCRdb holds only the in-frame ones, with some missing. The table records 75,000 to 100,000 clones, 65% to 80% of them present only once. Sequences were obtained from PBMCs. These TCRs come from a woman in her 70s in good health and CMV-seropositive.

CDR3 residues: CASSFPTTSGGAVDTQYF. CDR3 DNA sequence: TGTGCCAGCAGCTTCCCGACGACTAGCGGGGGGGCTGTAGATACGCAGTATTTT. The genes are TRBV11-2 and TRBJ2-3; 14 positions match TRBD2. Germline V gene data show CDR1 as SGHAT and CDR2 as FQNNGV. The CDR3 is 18 amino acids. V lost 3 bases to trimming and J lost 5 bases; unmatched junction nucleotides: 10. Drawing the rest from reference TRBV11-2 and TRBJ2-3, the complete variable domain is EAGVAQSPRYKIIEKRQSVAFWCNPISGHATLYWYQQILGQGPKLLIQFQNNGVVDDSQLPKDRFSAERLKGVDSTLKIQPAKLEDSAVYLCASSFPTTSGGAVDTQYFGPGTRLTVL.

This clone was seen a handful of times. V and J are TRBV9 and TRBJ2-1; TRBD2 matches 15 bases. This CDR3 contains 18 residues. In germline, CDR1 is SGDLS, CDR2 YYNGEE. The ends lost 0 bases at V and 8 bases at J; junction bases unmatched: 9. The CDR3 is CASSVGGLAGGMGDEQFF. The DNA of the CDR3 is TGTGCCAGCAGCGTAGGAGGACTAGCGGGAGGGATGGGGGATGAGCAGTTCTTC. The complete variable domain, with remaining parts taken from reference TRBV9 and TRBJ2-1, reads DSGVTQTPKHLITATGQRVTLRCSPRSGDLSVYWYQQSLDQGLQFLIQYYNGEERAKGNILERFSAQQFPDLHSELNLSSLELGDSALYFCASSVGGLAGGMGDEQFFGPGTRLTVL.

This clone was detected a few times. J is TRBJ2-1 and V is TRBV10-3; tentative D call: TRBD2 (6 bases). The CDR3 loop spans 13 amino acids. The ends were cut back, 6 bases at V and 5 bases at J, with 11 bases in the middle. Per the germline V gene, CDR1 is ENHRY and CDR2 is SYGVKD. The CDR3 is CAIRAGENNEQFF. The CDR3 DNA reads TGTGCCATCAGAGCGGGCGAAAACAATGAGCAGTTCTTC.

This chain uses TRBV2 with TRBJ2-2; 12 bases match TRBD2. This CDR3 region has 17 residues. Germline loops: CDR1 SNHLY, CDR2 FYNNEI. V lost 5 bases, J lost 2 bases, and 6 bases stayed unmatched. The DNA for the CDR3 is TGTGCCAGCAGTCAGACTAGCGGGAGATTAAACACCGGGGAGCTGTTTTTT. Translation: CASSQTSGRLNTGELFF.

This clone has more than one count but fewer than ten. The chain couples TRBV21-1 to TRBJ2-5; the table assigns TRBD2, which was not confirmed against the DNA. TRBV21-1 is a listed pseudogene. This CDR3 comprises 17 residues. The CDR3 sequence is CASSTELAGGPMETQYF. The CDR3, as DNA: TGTGCCAGCAGCACTGAACTAGCGGGGGGGCCAATGGAGACCCAGTACTTC.

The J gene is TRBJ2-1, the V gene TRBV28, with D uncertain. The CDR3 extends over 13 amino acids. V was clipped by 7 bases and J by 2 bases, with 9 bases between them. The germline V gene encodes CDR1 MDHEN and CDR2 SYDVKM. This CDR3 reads CASTEQAYNEQFF. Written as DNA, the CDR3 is TGTGCCAGCACCGAACAAGCCTACAATGAGCAGTTCTTC.

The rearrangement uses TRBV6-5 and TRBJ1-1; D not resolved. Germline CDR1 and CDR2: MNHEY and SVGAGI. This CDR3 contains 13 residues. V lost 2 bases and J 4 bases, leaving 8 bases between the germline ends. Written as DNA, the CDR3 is TGTGCCAGCAGTTACGTCGGGTCCACTGAAGCTTTCTTT. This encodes CASSYVGSTEAFF.

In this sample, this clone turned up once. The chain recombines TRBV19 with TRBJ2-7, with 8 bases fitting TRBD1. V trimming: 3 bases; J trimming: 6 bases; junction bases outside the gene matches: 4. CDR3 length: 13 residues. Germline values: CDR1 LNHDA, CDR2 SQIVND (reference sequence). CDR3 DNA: TGTGCCAGTAGTATGCAGGGGGCTGTCGAGCAGTACTTC. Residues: CASSMQGAVEQYF.

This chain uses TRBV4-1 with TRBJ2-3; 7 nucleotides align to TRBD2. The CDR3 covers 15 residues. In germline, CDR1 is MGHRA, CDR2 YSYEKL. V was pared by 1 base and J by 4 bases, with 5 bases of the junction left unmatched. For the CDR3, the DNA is TGCGCCAGCAGCCAAGTCCGGGACTATCCAGATACGCAGTATTTT. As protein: CASSQVRDYPDTQYF.

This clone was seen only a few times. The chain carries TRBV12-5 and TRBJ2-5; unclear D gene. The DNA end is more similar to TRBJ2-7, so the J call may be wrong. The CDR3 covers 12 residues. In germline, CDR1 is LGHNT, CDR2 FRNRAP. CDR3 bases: TGTGCTAGTGGCCCCGAGGAGCACGAGCAGTACTTC. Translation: CASGPEEHEQYF.

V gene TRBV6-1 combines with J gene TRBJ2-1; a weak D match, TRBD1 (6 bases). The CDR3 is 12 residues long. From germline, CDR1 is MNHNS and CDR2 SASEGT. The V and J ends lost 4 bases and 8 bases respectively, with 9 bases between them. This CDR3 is CASSAQGYEQFF. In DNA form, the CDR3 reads TGTGCCAGCAGTGCCCAGGGGTATGAGCAGTTCTTC.

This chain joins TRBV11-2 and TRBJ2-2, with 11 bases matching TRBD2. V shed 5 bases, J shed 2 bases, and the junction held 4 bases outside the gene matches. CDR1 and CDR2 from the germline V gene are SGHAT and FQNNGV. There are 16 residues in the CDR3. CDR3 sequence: CASSRTSGGNTGELFF. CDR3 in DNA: TGTGCCAGCAGCAGAACTAGCGGGGGAAACACCGGGGAGCTGTTTTTT.

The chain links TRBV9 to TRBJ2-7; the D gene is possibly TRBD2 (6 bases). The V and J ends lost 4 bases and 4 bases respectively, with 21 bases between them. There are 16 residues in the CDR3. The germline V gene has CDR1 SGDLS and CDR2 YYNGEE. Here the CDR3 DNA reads TGTGCCAGCAGCCCTTCGGGACTCCCCTTCATATACGAGCAGTACTTC. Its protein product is CASSPSGLPFIYEQYF.

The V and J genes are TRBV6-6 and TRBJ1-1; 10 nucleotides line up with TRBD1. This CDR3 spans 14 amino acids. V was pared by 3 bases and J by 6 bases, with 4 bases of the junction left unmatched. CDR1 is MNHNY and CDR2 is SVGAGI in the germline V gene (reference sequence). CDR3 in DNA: TGTGCCAGCAGTTATCCTGACAGGGGGCCTGAAGCTTTCTTT. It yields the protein CASSYPDRGPEAFF.

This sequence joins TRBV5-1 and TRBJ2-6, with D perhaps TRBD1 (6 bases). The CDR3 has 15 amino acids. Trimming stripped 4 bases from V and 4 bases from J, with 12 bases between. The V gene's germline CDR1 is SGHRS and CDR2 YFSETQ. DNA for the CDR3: TGCGCCAGCAGCCTACAGGGAGAGGGGGCCAACGTCCTGACTTTC. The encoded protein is CASSLQGEGANVLTF. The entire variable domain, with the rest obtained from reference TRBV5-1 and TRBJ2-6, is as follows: KAGVTQTPRYLIKTRGQQVTLSCSPISGHRSVSWYQQTPGQGLQFLFEYFSETQRNKGNFPGRFSGRQFSNSRSEMNVSTLELGDSALYLCASSLQGEGANVLTFGAGSRLTVL.

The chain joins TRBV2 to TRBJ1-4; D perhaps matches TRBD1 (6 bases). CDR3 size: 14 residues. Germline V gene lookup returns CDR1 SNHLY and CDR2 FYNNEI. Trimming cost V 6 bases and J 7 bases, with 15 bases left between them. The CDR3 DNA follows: TGTGCCAGCAGACAAACAGGGAATGCTGAAAAACTGTTTTTT. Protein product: CASRQTGNAEKLFF.